The present TCR beta chain was sequenced within a study of cytotoxic CD8 clonotypes in ibrutinib-treated CLL. Turning to the study itself: Per sample, productive templates averaged around 230,000 and productive rearrangements averaged 94,082.

Regarding the study as a whole: A difference in sampling times existed between sustained-remission and progressing patients.

Only in-frame clones appear in the TCRdb table, and some are missing; sequencing was by immunoSEQ multiplex PCR. Among fewer than 300,000 clones, roughly 76% were seen once, and the ten largest hold about 6%. Remarks on this clone: Its antigen is not known.

The clonotype originates from a human donor with chronic lymphocytic leukemia. The source was PBMCs, collected at disease progression, from a patient treated with ibrutinib.

The CDR3, as DNA: TGCGCCAGCAGTCAAGCCGGGTCCTACACCGGGGAGCTGTTTTTT. Translation: CASSQAGSYTGELFF. The rearrangement links TRBV10-2 to TRBJ2-2; D gene uncertain. With 5 bases removed from V and 3 bases from J, the gap between germline ends came to 13 bases. The CDR3 is made up of 15 amino acids. Germline V lookup: CDR1 WSHSY, CDR2 SAAADI.